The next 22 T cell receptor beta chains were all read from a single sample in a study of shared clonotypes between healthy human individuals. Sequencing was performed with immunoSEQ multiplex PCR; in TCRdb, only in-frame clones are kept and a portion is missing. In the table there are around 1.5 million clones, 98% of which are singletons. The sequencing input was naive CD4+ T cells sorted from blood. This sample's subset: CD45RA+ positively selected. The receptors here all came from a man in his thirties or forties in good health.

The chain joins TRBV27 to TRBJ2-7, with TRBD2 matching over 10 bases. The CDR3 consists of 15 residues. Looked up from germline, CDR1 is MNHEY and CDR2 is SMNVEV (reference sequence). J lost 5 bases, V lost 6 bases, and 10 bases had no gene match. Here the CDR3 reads CASRLAGAGRDEQYF. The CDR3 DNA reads TGTGCCAGCAGGCTAGCGGGAGCCGGGAGGGACGAGCAGTACTTC.

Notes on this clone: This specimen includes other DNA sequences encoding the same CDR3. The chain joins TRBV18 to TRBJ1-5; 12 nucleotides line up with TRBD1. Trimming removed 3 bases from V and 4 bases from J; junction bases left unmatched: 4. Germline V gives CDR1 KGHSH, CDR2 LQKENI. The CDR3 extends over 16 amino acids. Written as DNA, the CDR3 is TGTGCCAGCTCACCTGGGACAGGGGGCAGGAATCAGCCCCAGCATTTT. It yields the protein CASSPGTGGRNQPQHF.

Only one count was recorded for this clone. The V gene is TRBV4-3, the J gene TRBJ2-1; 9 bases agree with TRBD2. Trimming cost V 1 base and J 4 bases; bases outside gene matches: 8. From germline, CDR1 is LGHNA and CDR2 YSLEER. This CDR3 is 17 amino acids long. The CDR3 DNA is TGCGCCAGCAGCCAAGGCGTCTTGCGGGAGGGATACAATGAGCAGTTCTTC. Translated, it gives CASSQGVLREGYNEQFF.

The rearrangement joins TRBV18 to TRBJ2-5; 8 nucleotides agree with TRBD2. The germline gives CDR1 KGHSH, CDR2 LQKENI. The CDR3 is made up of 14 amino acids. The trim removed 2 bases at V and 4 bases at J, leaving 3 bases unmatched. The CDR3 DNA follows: TGTGCCAGCTCACCAATACGGGGGGGAGAGACCCAGTACTTC. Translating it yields CASSPIRGGETQYF.

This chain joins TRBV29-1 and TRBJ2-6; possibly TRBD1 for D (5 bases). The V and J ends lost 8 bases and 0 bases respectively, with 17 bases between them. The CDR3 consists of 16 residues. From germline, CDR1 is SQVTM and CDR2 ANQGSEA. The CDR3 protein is CSHQTDLGSGANVLTF. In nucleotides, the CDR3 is TGCAGCCACCAGACAGACCTTGGCTCTGGGGCCAACGTCCTGACTTTC.

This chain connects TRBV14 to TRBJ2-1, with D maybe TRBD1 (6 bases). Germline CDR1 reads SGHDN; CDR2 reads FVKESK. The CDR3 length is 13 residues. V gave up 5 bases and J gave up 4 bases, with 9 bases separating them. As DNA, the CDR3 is TGTGCCAGCAGCTTCGGACAGTACAATGAGCAGTTCTTC. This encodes CASSFGQYNEQFF.

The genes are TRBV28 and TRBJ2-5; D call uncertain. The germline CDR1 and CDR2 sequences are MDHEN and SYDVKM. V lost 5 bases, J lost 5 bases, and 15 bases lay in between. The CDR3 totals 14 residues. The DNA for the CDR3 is TGTGCCAGCAGTCCCTATAGCCGGCGGGAGACCCAGTACTTC. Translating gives CASSPYSRRETQYF.

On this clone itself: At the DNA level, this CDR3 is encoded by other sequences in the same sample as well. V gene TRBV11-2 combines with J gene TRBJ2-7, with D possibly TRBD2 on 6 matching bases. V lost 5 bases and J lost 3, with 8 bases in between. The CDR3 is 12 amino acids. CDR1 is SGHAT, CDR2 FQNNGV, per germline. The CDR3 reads CASSRGGYEQYF. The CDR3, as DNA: TGTGCCAGCAGCCGGGGAGGCTACGAGCAGTACTTC.

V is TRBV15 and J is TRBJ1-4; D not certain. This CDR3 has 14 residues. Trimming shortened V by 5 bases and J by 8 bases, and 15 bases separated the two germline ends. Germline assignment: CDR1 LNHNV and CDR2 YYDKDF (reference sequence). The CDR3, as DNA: TGTGCCACCAGCCCCTTGCGGGGTTTGGAAAAACTGTTTTTT. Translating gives CATSPLRGLEKLFF.

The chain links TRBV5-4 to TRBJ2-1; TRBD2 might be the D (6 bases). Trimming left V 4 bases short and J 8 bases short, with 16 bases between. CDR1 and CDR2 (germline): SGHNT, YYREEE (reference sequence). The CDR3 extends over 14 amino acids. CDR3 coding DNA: TGTGCCAGCAGCAGGCAGTGGGCTAGCGATGAGCAGTTCTTC. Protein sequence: CASSRQWASDEQFF.

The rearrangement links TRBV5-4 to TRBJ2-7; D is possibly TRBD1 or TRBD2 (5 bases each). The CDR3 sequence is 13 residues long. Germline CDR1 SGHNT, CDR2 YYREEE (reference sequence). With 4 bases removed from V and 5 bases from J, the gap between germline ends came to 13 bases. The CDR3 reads CASSPGTFHEQYF. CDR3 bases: TGTGCCAGCAGCCCCGGGACGTTCCACGAGCAGTACTTC.

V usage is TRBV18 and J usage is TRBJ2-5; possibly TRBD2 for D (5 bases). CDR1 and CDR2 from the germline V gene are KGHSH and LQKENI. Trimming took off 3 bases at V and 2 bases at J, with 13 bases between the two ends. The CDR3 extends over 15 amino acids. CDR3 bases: TGTGCCAGCTCACCCCTGGGGTCGGGACAAGAGACCCAGTACTTC. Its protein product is CASSPLGSGQETQYF.

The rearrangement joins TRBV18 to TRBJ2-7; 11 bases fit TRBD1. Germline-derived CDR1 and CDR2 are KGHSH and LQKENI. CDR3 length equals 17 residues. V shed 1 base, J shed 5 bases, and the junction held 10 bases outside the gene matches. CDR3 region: CASSPLGLGTGGDEQYF. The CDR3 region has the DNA TGTGCCAGCTCACCACTGGGGCTCGGGACAGGGGGTGACGAGCAGTACTTC.

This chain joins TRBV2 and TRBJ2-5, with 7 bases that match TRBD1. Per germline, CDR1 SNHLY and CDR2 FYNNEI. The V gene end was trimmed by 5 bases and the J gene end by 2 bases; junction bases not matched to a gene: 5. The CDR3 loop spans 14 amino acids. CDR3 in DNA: TGTGCCAGCAGTACCCTGACAGGGCAAGAGACCCAGTACTTC. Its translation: CASSTLTGQETQYF. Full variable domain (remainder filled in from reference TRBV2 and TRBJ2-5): EPEVTQTPSHQVTQMGQEVILRCVPISNHLYFYWYRQILGQKVEFLVSFYNNEISEKSEIFDDQFSVERPDGSNFTLKIRSTKLEDSAMYFCASSTLTGQETQYFGPGTRLLVL.

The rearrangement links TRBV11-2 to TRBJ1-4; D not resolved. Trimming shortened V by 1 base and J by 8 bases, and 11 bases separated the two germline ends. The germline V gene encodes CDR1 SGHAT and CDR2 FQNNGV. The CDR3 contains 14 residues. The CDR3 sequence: CASSLVPSKEKLFF. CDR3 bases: TGTGCCAGCAGCTTAGTCCCCAGCAAGGAAAAACTGTTTTTT.

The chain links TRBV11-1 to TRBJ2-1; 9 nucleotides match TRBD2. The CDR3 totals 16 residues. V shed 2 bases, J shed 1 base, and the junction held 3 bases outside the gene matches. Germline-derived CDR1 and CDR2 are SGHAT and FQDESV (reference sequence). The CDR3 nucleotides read TGTGCCAGCAGCTTAAGGCTAGCGGGGTCCTACAATGAGCAGTTCTTC. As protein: CASSLRLAGSYNEQFF. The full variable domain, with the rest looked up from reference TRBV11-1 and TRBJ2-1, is EAEVAQSPRYKITEKSQAVAFWCDPISGHATLYWYRQILGQGPELLVQFQDESVVDDSQLPKDRFSAERLKGVDSTLKIQPAELGDSAMYLCASSLRLAGSYNEQFFGPGTRLTVL.

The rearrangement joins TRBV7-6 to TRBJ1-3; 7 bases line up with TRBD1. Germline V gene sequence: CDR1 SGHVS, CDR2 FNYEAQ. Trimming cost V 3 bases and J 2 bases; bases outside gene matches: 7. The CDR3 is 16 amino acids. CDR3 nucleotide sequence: TGTGCCAGCAGCTTTGAATCCAGGGGGGCTGGAAACACCATATATTTT. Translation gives CASSFESRGAGNTIYF.

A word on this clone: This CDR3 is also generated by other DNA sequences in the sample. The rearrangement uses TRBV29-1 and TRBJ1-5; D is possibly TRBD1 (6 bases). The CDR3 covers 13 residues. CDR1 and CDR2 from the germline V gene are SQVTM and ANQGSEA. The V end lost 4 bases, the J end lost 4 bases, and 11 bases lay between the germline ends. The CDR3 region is CSVATGINQPQHF. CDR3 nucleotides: TGCAGCGTTGCCACAGGGATAAATCAGCCCCAGCATTTT.

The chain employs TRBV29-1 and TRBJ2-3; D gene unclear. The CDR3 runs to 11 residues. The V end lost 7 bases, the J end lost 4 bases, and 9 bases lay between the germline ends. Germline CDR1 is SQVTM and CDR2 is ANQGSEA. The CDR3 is CSGAPADTQYF. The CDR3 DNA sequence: TGCAGCGGAGCCCCGGCAGATACGCAGTATTTT.

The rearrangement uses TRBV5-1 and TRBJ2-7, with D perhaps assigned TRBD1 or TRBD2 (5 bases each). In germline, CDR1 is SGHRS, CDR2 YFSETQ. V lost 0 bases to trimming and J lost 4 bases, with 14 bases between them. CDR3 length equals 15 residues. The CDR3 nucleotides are TGCGCCAGCAGCTTGGCCCAGGGACGGTTATACGAGCAGTACTTC. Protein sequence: CASSLAQGRLYEQYF.

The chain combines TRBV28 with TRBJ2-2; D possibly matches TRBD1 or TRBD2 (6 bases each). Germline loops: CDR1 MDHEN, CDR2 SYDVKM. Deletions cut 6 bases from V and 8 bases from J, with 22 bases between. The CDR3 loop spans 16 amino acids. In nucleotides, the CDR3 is TGTGCCAGCAGGACATCCGGGCCGGGGGCCGTTGGGGAGCTGTTTTTT. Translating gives CASRTSGPGAVGELFF.

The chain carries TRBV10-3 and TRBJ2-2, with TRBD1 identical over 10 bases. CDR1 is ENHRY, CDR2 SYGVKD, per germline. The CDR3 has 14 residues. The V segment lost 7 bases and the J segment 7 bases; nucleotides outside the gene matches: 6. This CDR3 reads CAIKGTGDGGELFF. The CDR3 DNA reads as TGTGCCATCAAAGGGACAGGGGACGGCGGGGAGCTGTTTTTT.